This TCR beta chain was retrieved from a study of cytomegalovirus exposure and HLA in healthy donors. Study findings and constraints: It was shown in a later analysis that HLA-associated TCR beta chains were more clonally expanded than other, equally common chains.

Primers for the PCR totalled 60 Vbeta and 13 Jbeta. Assay used: immunoSEQ multiplex PCR; TCRdb lists only in-frame clones, some missing. The data contain 82,000 or so clones, around 10% of them seen just once; the ten biggest clones take up about 25%. The donors gave bone marrow, and they were healthy. To note about this clone: Its antigen is not known.

Sequencing was performed on PBMCs. The clonotype comes from a man between 60 and 75 years old in good health and CMV-seropositive.

CDR3: CASSASLFNEQFF. CDR3 nucleotide sequence: TGTGCCAGCAGTGCGTCCCTTTTCAATGAGCAGTTCTTC. The chain employs TRBV2 and TRBJ2-1; D unclear. Trimming pared 4 bases from V and 6 bases from J, leaving 10 bases between. CDR3 length: 13 amino acids. From germline, CDR1 is SNHLY and CDR2 FYNNEI. Full variable domain (missing parts from reference TRBV2 and TRBJ2-1): EPEVTQTPSHQVTQMGQEVILRCVPISNHLYFYWYRQILGQKVEFLVSFYNNEISEKSEIFDDQFSVERPDGSNFTLKIRSTKLEDSAMYFCASSASLFNEQFFGPGTRLTVL.